This TCR beta chain was sequenced in a study of cytomegalovirus exposure and HLA in healthy donors. In the PCR, 60 Vbeta and 13 Jbeta primers were used. Assay used: immunoSEQ multiplex PCR; TCRdb lists only in-frame clones, some missing. The sample lists roughly 190,000 clones; roughly 80% were seen once. The germline V gene encodes CDR1 MNHEY and CDR2 SMNVEV (reference sequence). CDR3 length equals 14 residues. The V end was cut by 4 bases, the J end by 0 bases, with 8 bases between. Study-wide results and caveats: Reportedly, diagnosis of cytomegalovirus status by the classifier showed high specificity and sensitivity. Later analysis revealed greater clonal expansion in HLA-associated TCR beta chains than in equally common others.

To note about this clone: Its antigen is not identified.

The chain combines TRBV27 with TRBJ2-3; D unclear. This TCR was sampled from a woman aged 18-35 years in good health and CMV-seronegative. Sequences were obtained from PBMCs. The CDR3 here is CASSSLDSTDTQYF. The DNA for the CDR3 is TGTGCCAGCAGTTCCCTAGACAGCACAGATACGCAGTATTTT.